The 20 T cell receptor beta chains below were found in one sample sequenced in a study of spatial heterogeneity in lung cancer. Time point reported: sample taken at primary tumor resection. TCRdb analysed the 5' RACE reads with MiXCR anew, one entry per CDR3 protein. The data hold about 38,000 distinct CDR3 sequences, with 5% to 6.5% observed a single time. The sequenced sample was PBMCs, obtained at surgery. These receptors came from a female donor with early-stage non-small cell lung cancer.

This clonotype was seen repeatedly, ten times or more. As DNA, the CDR3 is TGTGCCAGCAGTCGGGGGGGGGCAGTCACAGATACGCAGTATTTT. As protein: CASSRGGAVTDTQYF. The J gene is TRBJ2-3, the V gene TRBV6-4; TRBD2 agrees at 8 bases. Germline values: CDR1 MRHNA, CDR2 SNTAGT. Unmatched junction bases numbered 6, after V lost 5 bases and J lost 2 bases. The CDR3 is 15 residues long.

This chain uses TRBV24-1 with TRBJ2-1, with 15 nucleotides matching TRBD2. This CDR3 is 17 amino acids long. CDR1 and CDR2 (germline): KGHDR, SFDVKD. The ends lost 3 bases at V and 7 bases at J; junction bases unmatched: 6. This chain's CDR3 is CATSDPIGTSGRNEQFF. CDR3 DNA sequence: TGTGCCACCAGTGATCCGATCGGGACTAGCGGGAGGAATGAGCAGTTCTTC.

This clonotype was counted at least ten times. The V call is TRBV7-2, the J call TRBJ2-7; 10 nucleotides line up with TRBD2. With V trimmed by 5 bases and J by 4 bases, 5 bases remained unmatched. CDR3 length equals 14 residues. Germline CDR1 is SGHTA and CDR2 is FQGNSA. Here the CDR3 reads CASSPGLAVYEQYF. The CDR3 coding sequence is TGTGCCAGCAGCCCTGGACTAGCGGTTTACGAGCAGTACTTC.

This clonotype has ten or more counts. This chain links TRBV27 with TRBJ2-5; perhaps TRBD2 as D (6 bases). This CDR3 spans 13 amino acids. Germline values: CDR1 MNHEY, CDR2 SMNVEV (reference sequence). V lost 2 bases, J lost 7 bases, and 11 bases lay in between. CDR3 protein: CASSLSPRGTQYF. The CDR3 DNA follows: TGTGCCAGCAGTTTAAGTCCGCGGGGGACCCAGTACTTC.

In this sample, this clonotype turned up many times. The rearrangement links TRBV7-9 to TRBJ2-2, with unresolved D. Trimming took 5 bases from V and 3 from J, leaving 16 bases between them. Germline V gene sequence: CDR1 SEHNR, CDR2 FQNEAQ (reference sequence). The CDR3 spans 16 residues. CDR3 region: CASSPPAGLDTGELFF. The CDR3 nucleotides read TGTGCCAGCAGCCCCCCCGCCGGGTTGGACACCGGGGAGCTGTTTTTT.

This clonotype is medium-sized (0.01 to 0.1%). This CDR3 reads CASSLRWETTQYF. As DNA, the CDR3 is TGTGCCAGCAGTTTAAGGTGGGAGACGACCCAGTACTTC. The gene calls are TRBV12-3 or TRBV12-4 and TRBJ2-5, with D tentatively TRBD2 (5 bases). V gave up 2 bases and J gave up 7 bases, with 11 bases separating them. The CDR3 covers 13 residues.

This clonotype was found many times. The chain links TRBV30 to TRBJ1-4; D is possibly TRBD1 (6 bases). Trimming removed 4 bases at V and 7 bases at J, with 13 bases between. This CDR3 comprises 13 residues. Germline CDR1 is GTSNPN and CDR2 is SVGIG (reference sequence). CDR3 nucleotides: TGTGCCTGGAAGACAGGCAAGAGTGAAAAACTGTTTTTT. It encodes CAWKTGKSEKLFF.

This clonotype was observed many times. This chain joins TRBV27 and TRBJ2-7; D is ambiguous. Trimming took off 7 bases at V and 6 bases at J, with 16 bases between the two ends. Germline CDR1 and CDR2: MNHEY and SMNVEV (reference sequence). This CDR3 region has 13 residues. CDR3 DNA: TGTGCCAGCACGGCCCTCCTGGGGTCCGAGCAGTACTTC. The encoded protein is CASTALLGSEQYF.

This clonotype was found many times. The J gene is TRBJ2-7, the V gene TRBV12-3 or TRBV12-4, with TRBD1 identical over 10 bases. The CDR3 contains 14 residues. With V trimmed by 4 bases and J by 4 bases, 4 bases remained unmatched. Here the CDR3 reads CASSSRDRGYEQYF. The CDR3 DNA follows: TGTGCCAGCAGTTCCCGGGACAGGGGTTACGAGCAGTACTTC.

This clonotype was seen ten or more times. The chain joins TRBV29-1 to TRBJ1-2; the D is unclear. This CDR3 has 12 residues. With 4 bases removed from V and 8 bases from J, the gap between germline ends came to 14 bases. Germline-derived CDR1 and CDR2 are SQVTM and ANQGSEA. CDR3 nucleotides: TGCAGCGTTGTTTGGTCCCTTGGGGGCTACACCTTC. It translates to CSVVWSLGGYTF.

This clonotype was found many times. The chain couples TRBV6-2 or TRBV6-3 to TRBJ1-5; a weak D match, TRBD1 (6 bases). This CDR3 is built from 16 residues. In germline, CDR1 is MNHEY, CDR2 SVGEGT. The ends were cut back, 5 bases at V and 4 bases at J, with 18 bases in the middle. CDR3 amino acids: CASSKQDRSPNQPQHF. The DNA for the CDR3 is TGTGCCAGCAGTAAACAAGACAGGAGCCCGAATCAGCCCCAGCATTTT.

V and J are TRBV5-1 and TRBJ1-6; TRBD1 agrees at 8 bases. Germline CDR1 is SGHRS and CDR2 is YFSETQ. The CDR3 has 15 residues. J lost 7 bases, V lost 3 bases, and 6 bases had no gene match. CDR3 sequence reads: CASSSTGGRNSPLHF. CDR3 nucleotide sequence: TGCGCCAGCAGCTCCACAGGGGGTAGGAATTCACCCCTCCACTTT. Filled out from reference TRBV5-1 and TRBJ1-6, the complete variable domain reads KAGVTQTPRYLIKTRGQQVTLSCSPISGHRSVSWYQQTPGQGLQFLFEYFSETQRNKGNFPGRFSGRQFSNSRSEMNVSTLELGDSALYLCASSSTGGRNSPLHFGNGTRLTVT.

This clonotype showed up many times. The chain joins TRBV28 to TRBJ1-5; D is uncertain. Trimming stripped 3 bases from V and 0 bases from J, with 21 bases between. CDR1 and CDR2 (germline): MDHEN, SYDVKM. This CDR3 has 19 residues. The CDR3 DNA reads TGTGCCAGCAGTTTCTCCAAAAGTACTGACAAGAATAGCAATCAGCCCCAGCATTTT. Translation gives CASSFSKSTDKNSNQPQHF.

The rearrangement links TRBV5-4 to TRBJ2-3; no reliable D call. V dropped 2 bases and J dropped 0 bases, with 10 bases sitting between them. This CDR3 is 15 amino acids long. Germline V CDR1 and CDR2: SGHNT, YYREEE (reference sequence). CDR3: CASSFSGASTDTQYF. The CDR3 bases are TGTGCCAGCAGCTTTTCAGGAGCTAGCACAGATACGCAGTATTTT.

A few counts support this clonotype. Here the CDR3 reads CASSPLASQETQYF. CDR3 DNA: TGTGCCAGCTCACCACTCGCATCCCAAGAGACCCAGTACTTC. This chain uses TRBV18 with TRBJ2-5; D ambiguous. This CDR3 spans 14 amino acids. The V gene lost 1 base and the J gene lost 1 base, with 7 bases spanning the gap. Germline values: CDR1 KGHSH, CDR2 LQKENI.

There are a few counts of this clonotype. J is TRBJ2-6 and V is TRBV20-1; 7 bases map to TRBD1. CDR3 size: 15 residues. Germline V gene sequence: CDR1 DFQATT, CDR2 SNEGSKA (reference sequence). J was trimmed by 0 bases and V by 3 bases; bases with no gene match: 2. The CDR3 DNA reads TGCAGTGCTAGGGACAGGAACTCTGGGGCCAACGTCCTGACTTTC. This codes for CSARDRNSGANVLTF.

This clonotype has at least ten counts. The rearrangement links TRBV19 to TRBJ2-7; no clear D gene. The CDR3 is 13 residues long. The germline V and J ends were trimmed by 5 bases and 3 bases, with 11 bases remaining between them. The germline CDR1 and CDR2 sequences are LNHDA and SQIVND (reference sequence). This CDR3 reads CASSARLFYEQYF. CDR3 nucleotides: TGTGCCAGTAGTGCCCGACTCTTCTACGAGCAGTACTTC.

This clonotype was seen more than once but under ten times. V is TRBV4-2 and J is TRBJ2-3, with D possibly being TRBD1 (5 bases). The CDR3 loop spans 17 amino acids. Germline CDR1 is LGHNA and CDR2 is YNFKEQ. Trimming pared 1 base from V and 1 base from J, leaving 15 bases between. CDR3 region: CASSQVVGLAGTDTQYF. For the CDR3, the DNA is TGTGCCAGCAGCCAAGTGGTGGGGCTTGCTGGCACAGATACGCAGTATTTT.

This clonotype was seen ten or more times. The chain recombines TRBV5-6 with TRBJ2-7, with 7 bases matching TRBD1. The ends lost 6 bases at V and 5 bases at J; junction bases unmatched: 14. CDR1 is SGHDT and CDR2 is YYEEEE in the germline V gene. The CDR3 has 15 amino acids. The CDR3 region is CASTFLSRDSDEQYF. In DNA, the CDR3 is TGTGCCAGCACCTTCCTATCACGGGACAGTGACGAGCAGTACTTC.

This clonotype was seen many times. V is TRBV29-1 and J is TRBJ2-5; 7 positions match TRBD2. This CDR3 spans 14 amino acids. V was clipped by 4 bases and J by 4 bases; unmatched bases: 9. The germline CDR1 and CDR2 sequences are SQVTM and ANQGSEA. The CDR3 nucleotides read TGCAGCGTTGGAGGACTAGGAAGGGGAGAGACCCAGTACTTC. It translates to CSVGGLGRGETQYF.